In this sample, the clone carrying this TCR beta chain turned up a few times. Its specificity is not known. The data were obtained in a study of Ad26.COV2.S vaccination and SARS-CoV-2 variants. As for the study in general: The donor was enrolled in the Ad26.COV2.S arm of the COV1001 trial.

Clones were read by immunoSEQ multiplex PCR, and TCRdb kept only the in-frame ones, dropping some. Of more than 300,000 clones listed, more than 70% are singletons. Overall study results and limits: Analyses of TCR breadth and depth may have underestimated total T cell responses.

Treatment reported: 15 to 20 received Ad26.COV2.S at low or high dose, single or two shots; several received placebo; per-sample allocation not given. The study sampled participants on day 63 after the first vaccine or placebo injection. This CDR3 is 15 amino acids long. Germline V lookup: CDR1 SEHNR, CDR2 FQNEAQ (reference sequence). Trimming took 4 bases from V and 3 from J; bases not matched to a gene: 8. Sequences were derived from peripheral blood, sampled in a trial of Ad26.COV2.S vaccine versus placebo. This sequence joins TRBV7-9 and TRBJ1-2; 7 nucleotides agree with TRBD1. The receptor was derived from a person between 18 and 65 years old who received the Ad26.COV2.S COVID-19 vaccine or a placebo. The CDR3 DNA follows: TGTGCCAGCAGCTCCCGGGACAGTCTAGACTATGGCTACACCTTC. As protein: CASSSRDSLDYGYTF.